This passage covers 16 T cell receptor beta chains from one sample sequenced in a study of shared clonotypes between healthy human individuals. Clones were sequenced by immunoSEQ multiplex PCR, and TCRdb holds only the in-frame ones, with some missing. The sample has 1,500,000 or so clones; approximately 98.5% are singletons. Sequencing was performed on naive CD4+ T cells sorted from blood. Subset meaning: CD45RA+ positively selected. These receptors originate from a man aged 30-40 years in good health.

This clone appeared once. V gene TRBV18 combines with J gene TRBJ2-3; the match to TRBD1 covers 9 bases. After removal of 6 bases from V and 4 bases from J, the junction contained 8 bases not matched to a gene. CDR1 is KGHSH, CDR2 LQKENI, per germline. The CDR3 consists of 15 residues. CDR3 nucleotides: TGTGCCAGCTCGTTGGGACAGGGTGGCTCAGATACGCAGTATTTT. Translation gives CASSLGQGGSDTQYF.

The chain is built from TRBV9 and TRBJ2-7; 11 bases are shared with TRBD1. The J segment lost 3 bases and the V segment lost 4 bases, leaving 9 bases of the junction unmatched. CDR3 length: 16 residues. Germline V gene lookup returns CDR1 SGDLS and CDR2 YYNGEE. This CDR3 is CASSQGPGQGVYEQYF. CDR3 nucleotides: TGTGCCAGCAGCCAAGGTCCGGGACAGGGGGTCTACGAGCAGTACTTC. The full variable domain, rest sourced from reference TRBV9 and TRBJ2-7, is DSGVTQTPKHLITATGQRVTLRCSPRSGDLSVYWYQQSLDQGLQFLIQYYNGEERAKGNILERFSAQQFPDLHSELNLSSLELGDSALYFCASSQGPGQGVYEQYFGPGTRLTVT.

The rearrangement links TRBV30 to TRBJ2-7; 8 bases fit TRBD2. CDR1 is GTSNPN, CDR2 SVGIG, per germline (reference sequence). This CDR3 spans 16 amino acids. With 2 bases clipped from V and 0 bases from J, the junction kept 9 bases outside the gene matches. The CDR3 bases are TGTGCCTGGAGTAGGCTAGCGGGCCTAAGCTCCTACGAGCAGTACTTC. Residues: CAWSRLAGLSSYEQYF.

V gene TRBV5-6 combines with J gene TRBJ2-5; 7 bases are a match to TRBD1. The CDR3 consists of 14 residues. The V gene's germline CDR1 is SGHDT and CDR2 YYEEEE. V was clipped by 6 bases and J by 2 bases; unmatched bases: 7. The CDR3 loop is CASNRGTLQETQYF. The DNA of the CDR3 is TGTGCCAGCAACAGGGGCACCCTTCAAGAGACCCAGTACTTC.

The chain joins TRBV19 to TRBJ2-7, with unresolved D. The V and J ends lost 4 bases and 0 bases respectively, with 10 bases between them. The CDR3 runs 14 residues. Germline V CDR1 and CDR2: LNHDA, SQIVND (reference sequence). The DNA for the CDR3 is TGTGCCAGTAGTAAGTCAGTCAACTCCTACGAGCAGTACTTC. This codes for CASSKSVNSYEQYF.

The rearrangement links TRBV18 to TRBJ2-7; 11 bases agree with TRBD1. Trimming removed 2 bases from V and 0 bases from J; junction bases left unmatched: 3. This CDR3 has 16 residues. Looked up from germline, CDR1 is KGHSH and CDR2 is LQKENI. CDR3 protein: CASSPTGTGGSYEQYF. CDR3 nucleotides: TGTGCCAGCTCACCAACCGGGACAGGGGGCTCCTACGAGCAGTACTTC.

The J gene is TRBJ2-5, the V gene TRBV18; no clear D. The CDR3 length is 12 residues. V was trimmed by 0 bases and J by 7 bases, leaving 6 bases between them. The V gene's germline CDR1 is KGHSH and CDR2 LQKENI. CDR3 protein: CASSPPYGTQYF. In DNA form, the CDR3 reads TGTGCCAGCTCACCACCCTACGGGACCCAGTACTTC.

The sample holds one count of this clone. The rearrangement joins TRBV9 to TRBJ2-7; TRBD1 is a possible D gene (5 bases). Trimming took off 5 bases at V and 3 bases at J, with 18 bases between the two ends. Per the germline V gene, CDR1 is SGDLS and CDR2 is YYNGEE. The CDR3 runs to 15 residues. The CDR3 loop reads CASSEGQASYYEQYF. CDR3 nucleotides: TGTGCCAGCAGTGAAGGACAAGCGTCTTACTACGAGCAGTACTTC.

Remarks on this clone: This sample includes further DNA sequences coding for the same CDR3. This sequence joins TRBV28 and TRBJ2-6; no clear D gene. The CDR3 length is 12 residues. Deletions cut 9 bases from V and 1 base from J, with 4 bases between. CDR1 MDHEN and CDR2 SYDVKM come from the germline V gene. The CDR3: CASRSGANVLTF. The CDR3 DNA is TGTGCCAGTCGATCTGGGGCCAACGTCCTGACTTTC.

This clone was found once. The chain joins TRBV5-1 to TRBJ2-3, with 7 bases that match TRBD2. After removal of 4 bases from V and 0 bases from J, the junction contained 5 bases not matched to a gene. CDR1 and CDR2 (germline): SGHRS, YFSETQ. The CDR3 is 15 amino acids. The CDR3 bases are TGCGCCAGCAGCCAACTAGCGTCTAGCACAGATACGCAGTATTTT. Encoded protein: CASSQLASSTDTQYF.

The chain uses TRBV18 and TRBJ1-2; tentatively, D is TRBD1 (6 bases). V was clipped by 1 base and J by 2 bases, with 14 bases between them. The CDR3 loop spans 16 amino acids. In germline, CDR1 is KGHSH, CDR2 LQKENI. CDR3: CASSPRFSGGNYGYTF. CDR3 nucleotide sequence: TGTGCCAGCTCACCACGCTTTTCCGGGGGCAACTATGGCTACACCTTC. The variable domain in full, completed from reference TRBV18 and TRBJ1-2, reads NAGVMQNPRHLVRRRGQEARLRCSPMKGHSHVYWYRQLPEEGLKFMVYLQKENIIDESGMPKERFSAEFPKEGPSILRIQQVVRGDSAAYFCASSPRFSGGNYGYTFGSGTRLTVV.

The chain employs TRBV5-1 and TRBJ2-2, with D unclear. The CDR3 is 14 residues long. The germline CDR1 and CDR2 sequences are SGHRS and YFSETQ. V lost 2 bases, J lost 4 bases, and 9 bases lay in between. The CDR3 loop is CASSFYIATGELFF. The CDR3 coding sequence is TGCGCCAGCAGCTTTTATATAGCCACCGGGGAGCTGTTTTTT.

This chain connects TRBV15 to TRBJ1-2, with D possibly TRBD1 on 5 matching bases. V was pared by 0 bases and J by 3 bases, with 8 bases between. CDR3 size: 14 residues. The germline CDR1 and CDR2 sequences are LNHNV and YYDKDF (reference sequence). In nucleotides, the CDR3 is TGTGCCACCAGCAGAGATGACAGCTACTATGGCTACACCTTC. Translated, it gives CATSRDDSYYGYTF.

This rearrangement joins TRBV18 to TRBJ2-3, with D possibly being TRBD1 (6 bases). The germline V gene has CDR1 KGHSH and CDR2 LQKENI. This CDR3 has 16 residues. Trimming shortened V by 4 bases and J by 1 base, and 15 bases separated the two germline ends. The CDR3 here is CASSHRQESGTDTQYF. The CDR3 DNA reads as TGTGCCAGCTCACACAGACAGGAGAGTGGCACAGATACGCAGTATTTT.

The rearrangement joins TRBV5-8 to TRBJ1-4; D gene unclear. This CDR3 region has 15 residues. Trimming removed 4 bases at V and 3 bases at J, with 13 bases between. CDR1 and CDR2 (germline): SGHTS, YDEGEE. The CDR3, as DNA: TGTGCCAGCAGCATCGGACGGCTCGCTAATGAAAAACTGTTTTTT. Its translation: CASSIGRLANEKLFF.

The chain recombines TRBV4-3 with TRBJ1-5; 7 positions match TRBD1. The CDR3 loop spans 14 amino acids. Losses at the gene ends were 1 base for V and 7 bases for J; bases not matched to a gene: 4. Germline loops: CDR1 LGHNA, CDR2 YSLEER. CDR3 protein: CASSQGQGEQPQHF. Written as DNA, the CDR3 is TGCGCCAGCAGCCAAGGACAGGGCGAGCAGCCCCAGCATTTT.